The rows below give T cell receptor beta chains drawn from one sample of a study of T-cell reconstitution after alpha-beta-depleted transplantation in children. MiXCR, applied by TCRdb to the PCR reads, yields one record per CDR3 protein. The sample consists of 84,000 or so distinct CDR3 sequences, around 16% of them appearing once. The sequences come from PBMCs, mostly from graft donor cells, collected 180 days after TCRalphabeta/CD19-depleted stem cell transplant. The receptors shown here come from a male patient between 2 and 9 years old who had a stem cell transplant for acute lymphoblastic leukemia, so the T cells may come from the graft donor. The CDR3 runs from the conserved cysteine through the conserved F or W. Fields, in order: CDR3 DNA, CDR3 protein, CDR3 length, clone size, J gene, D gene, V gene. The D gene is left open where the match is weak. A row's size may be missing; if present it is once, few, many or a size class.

cdr3_nt: TGTGCCAGCAGCTTGGCCAATATGGGGATCTACGGCTACACCTTC; cdr3_aa: CASSLANMGIYGYTF; cdr3_length: 15; clone_size: NA; j_call: TRBJ1-2; d_call: NA; v_call: TRBV5-6
cdr3_nt: TGTGCCAGCAGCCCCCAACTAACTCCTGGAAACACCATATATTTT; cdr3_aa: CASSPQLTPGNTIYF; cdr3_length: 15; clone_size: NA; j_call: TRBJ1-3; d_call: NA; v_call: TRBV7-9
cdr3_nt: TGTGCCAGCAGCCCTAGACGAGAGATCTCTGGAAACACCATATATTTT; cdr3_aa: CASSPRREISGNTIYF; cdr3_length: 16; clone_size: NA; j_call: TRBJ1-3; d_call: NA; v_call: TRBV12-3/TRBV12-4
cdr3_nt: TGTGCCATCAGTGATGGACAGGGTAGTTACGAGCAGTACTTC; cdr3_aa: CAISDGQGSYEQYF; cdr3_length: 14; clone_size: few; j_call: TRBJ2-7; d_call: TRBD1; v_call: TRBV10-3
cdr3_nt: TGTGCCAGCAGTGACCCCTCCCCCAGCTCCTACAATGAGCAGTTCTTC; cdr3_aa: CASSDPSPSSYNEQFF; cdr3_length: 16; clone_size: NA; j_call: TRBJ2-1; d_call: NA; v_call: TRBV25-1
cdr3_nt: TGTGCCAGCAGCTCCGGGCGGGGGGCCCGCACTGAAGCTTTCTTT; cdr3_aa: CASSSGRGARTEAFF; cdr3_length: 15; clone_size: few; j_call: TRBJ1-1; d_call: NA; v_call: TRBV7-8
cdr3_nt: TGTGCCAGCAGTGAAGCCAGGGGTACTGAAGCTTTCTTT; cdr3_aa: CASSEARGTEAFF; cdr3_length: 13; clone_size: few; j_call: TRBJ1-1; d_call: NA; v_call: TRBV2
cdr3_nt: TGTGCCAGCAGTTCCTTTAGCGGTTCAGCCTACAATGAGCAGTTCTTC; cdr3_aa: CASSSFSGSAYNEQFF; cdr3_length: 16; clone_size: NA; j_call: TRBJ2-1; d_call: NA; v_call: TRBV28
cdr3_nt: TGCAGTGCTGGACAGAACACCGGGGAGCTGTTTTTT; cdr3_aa: CSAGQNTGELFF; cdr3_length: 12; clone_size: medium-sized; j_call: TRBJ2-2; d_call: NA; v_call: TRBV20-1
cdr3_nt: TGTGCCAGCAGCCGGGGGAGGTTCACAGATACGCAGTATTTT; cdr3_aa: CASSRGRFTDTQYF; cdr3_length: 14; clone_size: few; j_call: TRBJ2-3; d_call: NA; v_call: TRBV11-3
cdr3_nt: TGTGCCAGCAGTTTAAGTACAGTCTATGAAAAACTGTTTTTT; cdr3_aa: CASSLSTVYEKLFF; cdr3_length: 14; clone_size: few; j_call: TRBJ1-4; d_call: NA; v_call: TRBV12-3/TRBV12-4
cdr3_nt: TGCAGTGCCACCGAACCTAGCGAGAATACAGATACGCAGTATTTT; cdr3_aa: CSATEPSENTDTQYF; cdr3_length: 15; clone_size: NA; j_call: TRBJ2-3; d_call: NA; v_call: TRBV20-1
cdr3_nt: TGCGCCAGCAGCCCTGGAGTGGGGGGCTTAACAGATACGCAGTATTTT; cdr3_aa: CASSPGVGGLTDTQYF; cdr3_length: 16; clone_size: few; j_call: TRBJ2-3; d_call: NA; v_call: TRBV5-1
cdr3_nt: TGTGCCAGCAGCTATCGGACAGGGGACTTTGAAAAACTGTTTTTT; cdr3_aa: CASSYRTGDFEKLFF; cdr3_length: 15; clone_size: few; j_call: TRBJ1-4; d_call: TRBD1; v_call: TRBV13
cdr3_nt: TGTGCCAGCAGACGGGAAAACCCTGAAGCTTTCTTT; cdr3_aa: CASRRENPEAFF; cdr3_length: 12; clone_size: few; j_call: TRBJ1-1; d_call: NA; v_call: TRBV5-5
cdr3_nt: TGCAGTGCTACCGGGACAGGGGTCATCCATGAGCAGTTCTTC; cdr3_aa: CSATGTGVIHEQFF; cdr3_length: 14; clone_size: medium-sized; j_call: TRBJ2-1; d_call: TRBD1; v_call: TRBV20-1
cdr3_nt: TGTGCCAGCAGCTTTTTTCCCGTAGCCAAAAACATTCAGTACTTC; cdr3_aa: CASSFFPVAKNIQYF; cdr3_length: 15; clone_size: few; j_call: TRBJ2-4; d_call: NA; v_call: TRBV7-9
cdr3_nt: TGTGCCAGCAGCCCAAAACCCTATTACGTGAGTCAGCCCCAGCATTTT; cdr3_aa: CASSPKPYYVSQPQHF; cdr3_length: 16; clone_size: few; j_call: TRBJ1-5; d_call: NA; v_call: TRBV7-2
cdr3_nt: TGCGCCAGCAGCTTGGGCCAGGGGGATTCACCCCTCCACTTT; cdr3_aa: CASSLGQGDSPLHF; cdr3_length: 14; clone_size: many; j_call: TRBJ1-6; d_call: TRBD1; v_call: TRBV5-1
cdr3_nt: TGCAGTGCCAAGACCCTAACTGAAGCTTTCTTT; cdr3_aa: CSAKTLTEAFF; cdr3_length: 11; clone_size: few; j_call: TRBJ1-1; d_call: NA; v_call: TRBV20-1
cdr3_nt: TGTGCCAGCAGTGCGGGAGGCACAGATACGCAGTATTTT; cdr3_aa: CASSAGGTDTQYF; cdr3_length: 13; clone_size: NA; j_call: TRBJ2-3; d_call: NA; v_call: TRBV25-1
cdr3_nt: TGCAGTGCTAGAGATCTATTGGGGGGATGGGACGGGAACACTGAAGCTTTCTTT; cdr3_aa: CSARDLLGGWDGNTEAFF; cdr3_length: 18; clone_size: few; j_call: TRBJ1-1; d_call: NA; v_call: TRBV20-1
cdr3_nt: TGTGCCAGCAGCCGTCCCTCTGGGGCCAACGTCCTGACTTTC; cdr3_aa: CASSRPSGANVLTF; cdr3_length: 14; clone_size: NA; j_call: TRBJ2-6; d_call: NA; v_call: TRBV3-1
cdr3_nt: TGTGCCAGCAGGGGACAGGGAAGCGGGGAGCTGTTTTTT; cdr3_aa: CASRGQGSGELFF; cdr3_length: 13; clone_size: NA; j_call: TRBJ2-2; d_call: TRBD1; v_call: TRBV28
cdr3_nt: TGTGCCAGCAGCCGCACCGGGACCCCGGGTGGCTACACCTTC; cdr3_aa: CASSRTGTPGGYTF; cdr3_length: 14; clone_size: few; j_call: TRBJ1-2; d_call: NA; v_call: TRBV7-9
cdr3_nt: TGTGCCAGCAGCCCCAACCCTAGCGGGGCCTACAATGAGCAGTTCTTC; cdr3_aa: CASSPNPSGAYNEQFF; cdr3_length: 16; clone_size: few; j_call: TRBJ2-1; d_call: TRBD2; v_call: TRBV9
cdr3_nt: TGTGCCAGCAGTTACTTCCGCGAGAACACTGAAGCTTTCTTT; cdr3_aa: CASSYFRENTEAFF; cdr3_length: 14; clone_size: few; j_call: TRBJ1-1; d_call: NA; v_call: TRBV6-5
cdr3_nt: TGCGCCAGCGGACCCCGGACAGGGCAGACAGATACGCAGTATTTT; cdr3_aa: CASGPRTGQTDTQYF; cdr3_length: 15; clone_size: few; j_call: TRBJ2-3; d_call: TRBD1; v_call: TRBV10-2
cdr3_nt: TGTGCCAGCAGCGTGACAGTTGAAGCTTTCTTT; cdr3_aa: CASSVTVEAFF; cdr3_length: 11; clone_size: few; j_call: TRBJ1-1; d_call: NA; v_call: TRBV6-6
cdr3_nt: TGTGCCACCAGTCAACGACAGGTCCAAGAGACCCAGTACTTC; cdr3_aa: CATSQRQVQETQYF; cdr3_length: 14; clone_size: few; j_call: TRBJ2-5; d_call: NA; v_call: TRBV24-1
cdr3_nt: TGTGCCAGCAGCTCTCAGGGACAGGGGGCAGGAAACACCATATATTTT; cdr3_aa: CASSSQGQGAGNTIYF; cdr3_length: 16; clone_size: few; j_call: TRBJ1-3; d_call: TRBD1; v_call: TRBV7-2
cdr3_nt: TGCGCCAGCAGTGGGCTAACTAGATTCGAGAATGAGCAGTTCTTC; cdr3_aa: CASSGLTRFENEQFF; cdr3_length: 15; clone_size: NA; j_call: TRBJ2-1; d_call: NA; v_call: TRBV10-2
cdr3_nt: TGTGCCACCAGCCGTCCCCGGGGGGGGAAGCATGAGCAGTTCTTC; cdr3_aa: CATSRPRGGKHEQFF; cdr3_length: 15; clone_size: few; j_call: TRBJ2-1; d_call: TRBD2; v_call: TRBV15
cdr3_nt: TGTGCCATCAGTGAGTCGACCTGGGGGGCTCGGAGTGAGCAGTTCTTC; cdr3_aa: CAISESTWGARSEQFF; cdr3_length: 16; clone_size: few; j_call: TRBJ2-1; d_call: NA; v_call: TRBV10-3
cdr3_nt: TGTGCCAGCAGCCCCAGTCCGGGGACCCATACATACAATGAGCAGTTCTTC; cdr3_aa: CASSPSPGTHTYNEQFF; cdr3_length: 17; clone_size: NA; j_call: TRBJ2-1; d_call: NA; v_call: TRBV7-2
cdr3_nt: TGCAGTGCTAGAGAGCTTTTAGGGGGTCAGCCCCAGCATTTT; cdr3_aa: CSARELLGGQPQHF; cdr3_length: 14; clone_size: NA; j_call: TRBJ1-5; d_call: NA; v_call: TRBV20-1
cdr3_nt: TGTGCCAGCAGCTTAGTGTCAGGGGCCTACGAGCAGTGCTTC; cdr3_aa: CASSLVSGAYEQCF; cdr3_length: 14; clone_size: NA; j_call: TRBJ2-7; d_call: NA; v_call: TRBV7-9
cdr3_nt: TGTGCCAGCAGTTTCTACAATGAGCAGTTCTTC; cdr3_aa: CASSFYNEQFF; cdr3_length: 11; clone_size: few; j_call: TRBJ2-1; d_call: NA; v_call: TRBV14
cdr3_nt: TGTGCCAGCAGCTTAAAACCTAATGAAGCTTTCTTT; cdr3_aa: CASSLKPNEAFF; cdr3_length: 12; clone_size: NA; j_call: TRBJ1-1; d_call: NA; v_call: TRBV7-9
cdr3_nt: TGTGCCAGCAGTTTAGCAATAAGTTCCCGCAATCAGCCCCAGCATTTT; cdr3_aa: CASSLAISSRNQPQHF; cdr3_length: 16; clone_size: NA; j_call: TRBJ1-5; d_call: NA; v_call: TRBV12-3/TRBV12-4
cdr3_nt: TGCAGCGGTGGGACTAGCGGGGGGTTTACCTACAATGAGCAGTTCTTC; cdr3_aa: CSGGTSGGFTYNEQFF; cdr3_length: 16; clone_size: NA; j_call: TRBJ2-1; d_call: TRBD2; v_call: TRBV29-1
cdr3_nt: TGTGCCAGCAGTACGAAGGGTGGAGAGACCCAGTACTTC; cdr3_aa: CASSTKGGETQYF; cdr3_length: 13; clone_size: few; j_call: TRBJ2-5; d_call: NA; v_call: TRBV27
cdr3_nt: TGCGCCAGCAGCGCCAACACCCCAGGCTATGAGCAGTTCTTC; cdr3_aa: CASSANTPGYEQFF; cdr3_length: 14; clone_size: few; j_call: TRBJ2-1; d_call: NA; v_call: TRBV5-1
cdr3_nt: TGTGCCAGCTCACCAGCGTCCTCGAGCTCCTACAATGAGCAGTTCTTC; cdr3_aa: CASSPASSSSYNEQFF; cdr3_length: 16; clone_size: few; j_call: TRBJ2-1; d_call: NA; v_call: TRBV18
cdr3_nt: TGTGCCAGCAAAAGGGACAGGGGTCCACTCCAAGAGACCCAGTACTTC; cdr3_aa: CASKRDRGPLQETQYF; cdr3_length: 16; clone_size: few; j_call: TRBJ2-5; d_call: TRBD1; v_call: TRBV2